The 11 T cell receptor beta chains listed next were all sequenced from one sample in a study of blood T cell repertoires in COVID-19. Method: immunoSEQ multiplex PCR; TCRdb's copy keeps in-frame clones and lacks some. This table holds about 110,000 clones, around four fifths found once. The sample taken for sequencing was peripheral blood. The receptor set was obtained from a woman aged 55-69 years with acute or convalescent COVID-19.

The chain has TRBV6-1 and TRBJ2-1; TRBD1 matches at 9 bases. V shed 2 bases, J shed 5 bases, and the junction held 4 bases outside the gene matches. The CDR3 sequence is 15 residues long. The germline V gene encodes CDR1 MNHNS and CDR2 SASEGT. The CDR3 nucleotides are TGTGCCAGCAGTGAAAAGGGGACAGGGAACAATGAGCAGTTCTTC. Protein product: CASSEKGTGNNEQFF.

CDR3 in amino acids: CASSQLAARSYQETQYF. CDR3 DNA sequence: TGTGCCAGCAGCCAACTAGCGGCTAGATCGTACCAAGAGACCCAGTACTTC. This chain connects TRBV6-2 or TRBV6-3 to TRBJ2-5, with 8 positions matching TRBD2. The junction had 12 bases not matched to a gene; V was cut back by 6 bases and J by 0 bases. This CDR3 has 17 amino acids. Germline CDR1 reads MNHEY; CDR2 reads SVGEGT.

The chain combines TRBV28 with TRBJ2-7; 11 bases agree with TRBD2. This CDR3 contains 13 residues. Germline loops: CDR1 MDHEN, CDR2 SYDVKM. V gave up 6 bases and J gave up 3 bases; unmatched junction bases: 1. The CDR3 is CASRTSGVYEQYF. The CDR3 DNA is TGTGCCAGCAGGACTAGCGGGGTCTACGAGCAGTACTTC.

The rearrangement links TRBV30 to TRBJ2-7; 9 positions match TRBD1. The CDR3 extends over 13 amino acids. Germline V gene lookup returns CDR1 GTSNPN and CDR2 SVGIG (reference sequence). Unmatched junction bases numbered 7, after V lost 5 bases and J lost 5 bases. The CDR3 region has the DNA TGTGCCTGGGAGGCCGGGACAGGGAACGAGCAGTACTTC. As protein: CAWEAGTGNEQYF.

The V and J genes are TRBV3-1 (or the pseudogene TRBV3-2) and TRBJ2-7; possibly TRBD2 for D (5 bases). The CDR3 length is 16 residues. In germline, CDR1 is LGHDT, CDR2 YNNKEL (reference sequence). The V and J ends lost 1 base and 0 bases respectively, with 13 bases between them. The CDR3 nucleotides are TGTGCCAGCAGCCAAGCTGTGCGGGCGCCCTCCTACGAGCAGTACTTC. It is translated as CASSQAVRAPSYEQYF.

The gene calls are TRBV3-1 (or the pseudogene TRBV3-2) and TRBJ2-7; the D gene is possibly TRBD1 (7 bases). This CDR3 has 14 residues. Trimming shortened V by 4 bases and J by 3 bases, and 13 bases separated the two germline ends. In germline, CDR1 is LGHDT, CDR2 YNNKEL (reference sequence). CDR3 sequence reads: CASSLQGGSYEQYF. CDR3 nucleotides: TGTGCCAGCAGCCTTCAGGGGGGAAGCTACGAGCAGTACTTC.

The J gene is TRBJ2-4, the V gene TRBV6-2 or TRBV6-3, with D perhaps matching TRBD1 (6 bases). Trimming removed 2 bases at V and 0 bases at J, with 8 bases between. The CDR3 is made up of 15 amino acids. Germline V gene data show CDR1 as MNHEY and CDR2 as SVGEGT. CDR3 coding DNA: TGTGCCAGCAGTTACGGGGGCATAGCCAAAAACATTCAGTACTTC. Translated: CASSYGGIAKNIQYF.

J is TRBJ2-7 and V is TRBV28, with TRBD2 matching 9 bases. The length of the CDR3 is 15 residues. Germline V lookup: CDR1 MDHEN, CDR2 SYDVKM. After removal of 6 bases from V and 0 bases from J, the junction contained 6 bases not matched to a gene. In DNA form, the CDR3 reads TGTGCCAGCAGCTTAGCGGGAGCTAACTCCTACGAGCAGTACTTC. It codes for CASSLAGANSYEQYF.

The chain couples TRBV19 to TRBJ1-1; TRBD1 agrees at 8 bases. V was pared by 5 bases and J by 5 bases, with 7 bases of the junction left unmatched. The CDR3 totals 14 residues. Germline CDR1 LNHDA, CDR2 SQIVND (reference sequence). The CDR3 loop reads CASSSTGGRTEAFF. CDR3 bases: TGTGCCAGTAGTTCAACAGGGGGGAGGACTGAAGCTTTCTTT.

V usage is TRBV7-9 and J usage is TRBJ1-4; tentative D call: TRBD1 (5 bases). Germline V CDR1 and CDR2: SEHNR, FQNEAQ (reference sequence). This CDR3 region has 18 residues. V lost 1 base to trimming and J lost 8 bases, with 23 bases between them. The CDR3 spells CASSLGVGGAGGTEKLFF. The CDR3 DNA reads as TGTGCCAGCAGCTTAGGGGTGGGAGGGGCCGGTGGAACAGAAAAACTGTTTTTT. The full variable domain, rest sourced from reference TRBV7-9 and TRBJ1-4, is DTGVSQNPRHKITKRGQNVTFRCDPISEHNRLYWYRQTLGQGPEFLTYFQNEAQLEKSRLLSDRFSAERPKGSFSTLEIQRTEQGDSAMYLCASSLGVGGAGGTEKLFFGSGTQLSVL.

CDR3 DNA sequence: TGTGCCAGTAGAGCGGAGGGTCTTCAGCCCCAGCATTTT. It codes for CASRAEGLQPQHF. The chain recombines TRBV19 with TRBJ1-5; D is uncertain. Germline assignment: CDR1 LNHDA and CDR2 SQIVND (reference sequence). V lost 6 bases, J lost 6 bases, and 12 bases lay in between. The CDR3 is made up of 13 amino acids.